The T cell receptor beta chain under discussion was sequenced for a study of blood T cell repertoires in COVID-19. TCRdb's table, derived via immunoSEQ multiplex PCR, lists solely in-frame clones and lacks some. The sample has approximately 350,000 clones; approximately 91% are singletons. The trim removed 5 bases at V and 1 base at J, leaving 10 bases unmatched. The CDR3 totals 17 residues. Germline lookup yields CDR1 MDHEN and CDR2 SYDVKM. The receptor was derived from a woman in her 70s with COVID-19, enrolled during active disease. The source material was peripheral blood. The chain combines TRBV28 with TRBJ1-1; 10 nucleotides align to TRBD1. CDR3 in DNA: TGTGCCAGCAGTCCCGGGACAGGGGTCGGGGCGAACACTGAAGCTTTCTTT. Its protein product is CASSPGTGVGANTEAFF.